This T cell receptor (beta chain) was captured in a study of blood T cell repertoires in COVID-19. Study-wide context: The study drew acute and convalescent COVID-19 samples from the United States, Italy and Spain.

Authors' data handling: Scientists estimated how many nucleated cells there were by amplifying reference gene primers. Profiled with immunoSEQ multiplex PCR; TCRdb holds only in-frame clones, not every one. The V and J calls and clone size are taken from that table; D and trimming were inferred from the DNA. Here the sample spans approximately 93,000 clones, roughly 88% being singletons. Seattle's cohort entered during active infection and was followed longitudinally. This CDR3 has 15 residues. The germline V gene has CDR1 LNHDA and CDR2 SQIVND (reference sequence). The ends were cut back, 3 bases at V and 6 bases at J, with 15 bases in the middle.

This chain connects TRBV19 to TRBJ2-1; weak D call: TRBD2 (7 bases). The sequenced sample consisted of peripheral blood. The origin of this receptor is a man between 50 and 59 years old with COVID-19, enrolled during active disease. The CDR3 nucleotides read TGTGCCAGTAGTATGGGGGGGCGTTCATTCAATGAGCAGTTCTTC. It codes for CASSMGGRSFNEQFF.